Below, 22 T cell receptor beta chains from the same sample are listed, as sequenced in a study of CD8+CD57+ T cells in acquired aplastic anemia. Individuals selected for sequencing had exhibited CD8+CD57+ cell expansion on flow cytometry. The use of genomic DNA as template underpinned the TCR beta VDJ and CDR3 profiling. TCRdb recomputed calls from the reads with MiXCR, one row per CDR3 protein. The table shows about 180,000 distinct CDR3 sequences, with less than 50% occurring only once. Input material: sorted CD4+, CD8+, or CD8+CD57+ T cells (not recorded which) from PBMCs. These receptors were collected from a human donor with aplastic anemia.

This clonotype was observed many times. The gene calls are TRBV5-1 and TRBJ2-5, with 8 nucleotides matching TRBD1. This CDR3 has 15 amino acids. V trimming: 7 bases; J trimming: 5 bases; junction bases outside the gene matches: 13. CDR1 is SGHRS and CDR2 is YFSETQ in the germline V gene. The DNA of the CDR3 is TGCGCCAGCTGCCAGGACAGGGTTGGAAGGGAGACCCAGTACTTC. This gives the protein CASCQDRVGRETQYF.

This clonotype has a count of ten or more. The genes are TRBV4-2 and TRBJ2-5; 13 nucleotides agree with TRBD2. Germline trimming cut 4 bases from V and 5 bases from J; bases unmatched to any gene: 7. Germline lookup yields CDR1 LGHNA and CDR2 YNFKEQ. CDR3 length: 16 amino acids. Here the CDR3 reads CASSPTSGGAAETQYF. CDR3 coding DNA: TGTGCCAGCAGCCCAACTAGCGGGGGGGCCGCGGAGACCCAGTACTTC.

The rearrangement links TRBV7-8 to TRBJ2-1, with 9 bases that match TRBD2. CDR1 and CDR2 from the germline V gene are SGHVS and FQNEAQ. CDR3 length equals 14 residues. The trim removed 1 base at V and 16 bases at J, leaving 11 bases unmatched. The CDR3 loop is CASSLEGGGADRFF. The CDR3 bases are TGTGCCAGCAGCTTAGAGGGCGGGGGGGCGGATCGATTCTTC. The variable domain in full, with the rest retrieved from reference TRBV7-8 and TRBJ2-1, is GAGVSQSPRYKVAKRGQDVALRCDPISGHVSLFWYQQALGQGPEFLTYFQNEAQLDKSGLPSDRFFAERPEGSVSTLKIQRTQQEDSAVYLCASSLEGGGADRFFGPGTRLTVL.

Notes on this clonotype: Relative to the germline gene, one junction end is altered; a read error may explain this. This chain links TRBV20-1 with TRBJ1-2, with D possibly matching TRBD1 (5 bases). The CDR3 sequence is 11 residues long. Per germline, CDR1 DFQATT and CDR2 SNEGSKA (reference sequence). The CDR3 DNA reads TGCAATGCTTACAGGAGCCAGGGCTACACCTTC. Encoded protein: CNAYRSQGYTF.

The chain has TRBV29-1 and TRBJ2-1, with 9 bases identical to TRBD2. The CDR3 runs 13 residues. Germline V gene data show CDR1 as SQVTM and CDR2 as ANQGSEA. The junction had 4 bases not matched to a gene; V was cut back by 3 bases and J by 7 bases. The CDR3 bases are TGCAGCGTTGACAGCGGGGGGAGAAATGAGCAGTTCTTC. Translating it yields CSVDSGGRNEQFF.

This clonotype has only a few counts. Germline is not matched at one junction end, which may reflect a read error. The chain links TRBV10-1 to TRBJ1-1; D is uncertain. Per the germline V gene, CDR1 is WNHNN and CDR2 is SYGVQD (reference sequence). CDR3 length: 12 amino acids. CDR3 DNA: TGTGCCAGCACCCTTGGGAACACTGAAGCTTTCTTT. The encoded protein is CASTLGNTEAFF.

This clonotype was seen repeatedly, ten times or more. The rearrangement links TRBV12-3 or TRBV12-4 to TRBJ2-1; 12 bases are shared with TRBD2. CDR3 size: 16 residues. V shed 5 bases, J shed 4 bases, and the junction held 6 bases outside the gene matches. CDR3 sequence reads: CASSAPSGGGYNEQFF. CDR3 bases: TGTGCCAGCAGTGCACCTAGCGGGGGGGGATACAATGAGCAGTTCTTC.

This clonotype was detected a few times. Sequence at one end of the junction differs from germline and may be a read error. The CDR3 region is CASSRPATTEAFF. CDR3 in DNA: TGTGCCAGCAGTCGGCCGGCGACCACTGAAGCTTTCTTT. V usage is TRBV10-3 and J usage is TRBJ1-1; D is ambiguous. The CDR3 is made up of 13 amino acids. Germline values: CDR1 ENHRY, CDR2 SYGVKD.

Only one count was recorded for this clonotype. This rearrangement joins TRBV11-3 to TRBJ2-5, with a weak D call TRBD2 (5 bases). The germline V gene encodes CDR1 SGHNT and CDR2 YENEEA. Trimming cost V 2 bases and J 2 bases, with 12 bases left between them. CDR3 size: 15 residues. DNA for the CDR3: TGTGCCAGCAGCTTAACGGCGGGCTCACAAGAGACCCAGTACTTC. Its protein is CASSLTAGSQETQYF. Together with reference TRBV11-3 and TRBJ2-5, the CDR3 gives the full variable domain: EAGVVQSPRYKIIEKKQPVAFWCNPISGHNTLYWYLQNLGQGPELLIRYENEEAVDDSQLPKDRFSAERLKGVDSTLKIQPAELGDSAVYLCASSLTAGSQETQYFGPGTRLLVL.

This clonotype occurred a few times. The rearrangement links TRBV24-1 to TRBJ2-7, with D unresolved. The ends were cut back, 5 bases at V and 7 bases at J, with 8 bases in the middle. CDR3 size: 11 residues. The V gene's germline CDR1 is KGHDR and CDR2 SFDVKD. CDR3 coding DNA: TGTGCCACCAGTGGAGGCTTTGAGCAGTACTTC. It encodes CATSGGFEQYF.

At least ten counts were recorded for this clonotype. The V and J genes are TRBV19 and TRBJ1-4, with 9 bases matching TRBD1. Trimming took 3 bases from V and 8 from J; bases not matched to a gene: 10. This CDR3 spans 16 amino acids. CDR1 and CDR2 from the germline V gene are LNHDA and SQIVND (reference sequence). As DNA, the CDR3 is TGTGCCAGTAGTATGCCCCGGACAGGGGAGAGGGAAAAACTGTTTTTT. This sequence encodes CASSMPRTGEREKLFF.

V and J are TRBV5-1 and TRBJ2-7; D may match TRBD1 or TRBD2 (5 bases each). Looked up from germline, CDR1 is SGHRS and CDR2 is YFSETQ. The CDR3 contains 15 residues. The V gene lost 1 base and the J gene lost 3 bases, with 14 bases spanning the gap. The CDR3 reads CASSLQREGFYEQYF. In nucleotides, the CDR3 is TGCGCCAGCAGCTTGCAGCGTGAGGGGTTCTACGAGCAGTACTTC.

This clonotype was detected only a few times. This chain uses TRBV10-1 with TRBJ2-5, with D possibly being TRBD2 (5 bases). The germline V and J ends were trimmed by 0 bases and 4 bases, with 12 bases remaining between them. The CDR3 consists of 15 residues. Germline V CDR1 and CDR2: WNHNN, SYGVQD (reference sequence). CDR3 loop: CASSESDTGVETQYF. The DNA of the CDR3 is TGCGCCAGCAGTGAGTCTGACACCGGGGTAGAGACCCAGTACTTC.

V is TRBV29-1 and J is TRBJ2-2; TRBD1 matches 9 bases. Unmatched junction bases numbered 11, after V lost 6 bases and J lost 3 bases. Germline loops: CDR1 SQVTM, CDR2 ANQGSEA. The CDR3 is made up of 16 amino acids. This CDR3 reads CSVDPGQGGDTGELFF. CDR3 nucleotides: TGCAGCGTCGACCCGGGACAGGGTGGGGACACCGGGGAGCTGTTTTTT.

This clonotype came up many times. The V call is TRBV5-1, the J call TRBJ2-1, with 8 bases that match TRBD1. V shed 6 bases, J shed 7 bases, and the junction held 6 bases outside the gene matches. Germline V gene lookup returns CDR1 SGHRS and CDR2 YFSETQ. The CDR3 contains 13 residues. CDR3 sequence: CASNQGAVNEQFF. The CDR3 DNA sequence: TGCGCCAGCAACCAGGGGGCTGTGAATGAGCAGTTCTTC.

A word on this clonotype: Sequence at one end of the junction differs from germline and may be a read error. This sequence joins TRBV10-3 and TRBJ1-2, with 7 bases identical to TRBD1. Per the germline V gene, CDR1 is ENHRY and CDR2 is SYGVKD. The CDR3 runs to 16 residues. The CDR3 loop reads CAISESYAGTANGHTF. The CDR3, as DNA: TGTGCCATCAGTGAGTCTTATGCAGGGACAGCTAATGGCCACACCTTT.

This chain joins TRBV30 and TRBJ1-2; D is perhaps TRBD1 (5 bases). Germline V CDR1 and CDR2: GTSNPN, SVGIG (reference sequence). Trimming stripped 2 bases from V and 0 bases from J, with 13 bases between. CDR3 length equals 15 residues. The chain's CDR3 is CAWSFGWGANYGYTF. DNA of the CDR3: TGTGCCTGGAGTTTTGGGTGGGGGGCTAACTATGGCTACACCTTC.

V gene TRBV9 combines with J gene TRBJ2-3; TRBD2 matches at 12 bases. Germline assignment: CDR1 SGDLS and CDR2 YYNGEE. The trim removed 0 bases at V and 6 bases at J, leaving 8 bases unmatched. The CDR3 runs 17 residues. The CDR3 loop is CASSVDPSGGAWDTQYF. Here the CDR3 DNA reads TGTGCCAGCAGCGTAGATCCTAGCGGGGGGGCCTGGGATACGCAGTATTTT.

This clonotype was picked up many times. CDR3 sequence: CASPGGVTQETQYF. In nucleotides, the CDR3 is TGTGCCAGCCCAGGCGGGGTCACCCAAGAGACCCAGTACTTC. The chain has TRBV7-8 and TRBJ2-5, with a tentative D call TRBD2 (6 bases). The CDR3 has 14 residues. Trimming cost V 8 bases and J 1 base, with 14 bases left between them. Per the germline V gene, CDR1 is SGHVS and CDR2 is FQNEAQ.

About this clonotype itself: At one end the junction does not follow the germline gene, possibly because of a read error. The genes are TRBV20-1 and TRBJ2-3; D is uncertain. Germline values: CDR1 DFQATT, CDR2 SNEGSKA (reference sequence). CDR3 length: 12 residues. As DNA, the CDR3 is TGCCGTGCTAGAGTGTTCGCAGATACGCAGTATTTT. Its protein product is CRARVFADTQYF.

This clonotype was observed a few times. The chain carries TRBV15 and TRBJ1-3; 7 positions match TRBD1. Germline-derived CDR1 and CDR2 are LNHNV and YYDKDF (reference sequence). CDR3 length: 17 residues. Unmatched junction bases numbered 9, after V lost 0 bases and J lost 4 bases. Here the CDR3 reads CATSREVRQGGGNTIYF. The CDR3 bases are TGTGCCACCAGCAGAGAGGTCAGACAGGGCGGAGGAAACACCATATATTTT.

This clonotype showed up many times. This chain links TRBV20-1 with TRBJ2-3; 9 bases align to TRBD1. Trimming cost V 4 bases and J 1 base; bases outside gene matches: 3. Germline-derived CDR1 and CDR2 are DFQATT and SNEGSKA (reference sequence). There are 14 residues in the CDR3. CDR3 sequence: CSATTGGGTDTQYF. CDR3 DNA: TGCAGTGCTACCACAGGGGGCGGCACAGATACGCAGTATTTT.